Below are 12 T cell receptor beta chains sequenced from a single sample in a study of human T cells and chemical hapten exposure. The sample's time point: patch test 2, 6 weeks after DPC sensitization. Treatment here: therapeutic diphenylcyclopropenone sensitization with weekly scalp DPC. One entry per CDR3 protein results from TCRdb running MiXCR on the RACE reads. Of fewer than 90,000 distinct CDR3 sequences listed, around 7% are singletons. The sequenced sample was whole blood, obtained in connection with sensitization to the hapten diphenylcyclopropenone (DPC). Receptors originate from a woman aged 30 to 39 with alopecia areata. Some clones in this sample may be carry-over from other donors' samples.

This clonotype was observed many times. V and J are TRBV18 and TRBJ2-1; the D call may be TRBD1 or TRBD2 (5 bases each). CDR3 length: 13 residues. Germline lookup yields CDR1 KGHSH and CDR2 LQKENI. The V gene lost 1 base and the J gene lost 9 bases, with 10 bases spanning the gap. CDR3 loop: CASSPRDGGEQFF. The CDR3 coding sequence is TGTGCCAGCTCACCACGGGACGGCGGTGAGCAGTTCTTC.

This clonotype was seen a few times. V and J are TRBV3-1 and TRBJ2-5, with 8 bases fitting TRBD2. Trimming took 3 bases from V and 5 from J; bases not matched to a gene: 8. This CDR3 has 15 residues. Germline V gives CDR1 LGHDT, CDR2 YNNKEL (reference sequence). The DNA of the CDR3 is TGTGCCAGCAGCCATGGGGGACTAGATGTGGAGACCCAGTACTTC. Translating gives CASSHGGLDVETQYF.

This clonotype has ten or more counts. CDR3 in amino acids: CAISIGTGGADTQYF. The CDR3 region has the DNA TGTGCCATCAGTATCGGGACAGGGGGCGCAGATACGCAGTATTTT. The rearrangement links TRBV10-3 to TRBJ2-3, with 12 bases fitting TRBD1. The CDR3 is 15 residues long. Per the germline V gene, CDR1 is ENHRY and CDR2 is SYGVKD. The J segment lost 4 bases and the V segment lost 5 bases, leaving 4 bases of the junction unmatched.

The chain's CDR3 is CSVEGVSGGGETQYF. CDR3 sequence (DNA): TGCAGCGTTGAAGGGGTTAGCGGGGGCGGAGAGACCCAGTACTTC. The gene calls are TRBV29-1 and TRBJ2-5; 9 bases are a match to TRBD2. The germline CDR1 and CDR2 sequences are SQVTM and ANQGSEA. Trimming at V came to 1 base and at J to 4 bases, leaving 7 bases not matched to a gene. This CDR3 region has 15 residues. The whole variable domain, filled in from reference TRBV29-1 and TRBJ2-5, reads SAVISQKPSRDICQRGTSLTIQCQVDSQVTMMFWYRQQPGQSLTLIATANQGSEATYESGFVIDKFPISRPNLTFSTLTVSNMSPEDSSIYLCSVEGVSGGGETQYFGPGTRLLVL.

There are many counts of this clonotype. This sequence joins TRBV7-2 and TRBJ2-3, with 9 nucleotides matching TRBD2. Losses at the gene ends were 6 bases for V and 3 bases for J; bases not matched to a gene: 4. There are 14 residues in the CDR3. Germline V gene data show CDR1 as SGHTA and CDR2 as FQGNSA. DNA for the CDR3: TGTGCCAGCAGTTCCGGACTAGCGACAGATACGCAGTATTTT. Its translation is CASSSGLATDTQYF.

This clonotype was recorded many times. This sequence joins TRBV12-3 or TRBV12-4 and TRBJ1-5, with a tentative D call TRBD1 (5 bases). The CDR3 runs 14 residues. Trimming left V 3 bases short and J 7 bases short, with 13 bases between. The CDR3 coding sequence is TGTGCCAGCAGTTTCTTAGGGGAAGGGCAGCCCCAGCATTTT. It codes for CASSFLGEGQPQHF.

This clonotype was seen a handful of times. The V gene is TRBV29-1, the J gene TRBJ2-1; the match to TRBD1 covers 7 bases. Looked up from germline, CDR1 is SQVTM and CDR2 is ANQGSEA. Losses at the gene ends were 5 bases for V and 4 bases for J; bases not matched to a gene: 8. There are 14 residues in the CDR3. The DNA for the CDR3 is TGCAGCGTTAACCGACAGGGTCCGTACAATGAGCAGTTCTTC. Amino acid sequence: CSVNRQGPYNEQFF.

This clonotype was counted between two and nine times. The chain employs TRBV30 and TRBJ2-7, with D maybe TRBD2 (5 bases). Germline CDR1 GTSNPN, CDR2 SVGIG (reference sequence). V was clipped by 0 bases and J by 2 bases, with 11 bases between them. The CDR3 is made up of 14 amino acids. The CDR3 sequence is CAWSVSGSAYEQYF. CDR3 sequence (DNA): TGTGCCTGGAGTGTTTCGGGGTCTGCCTACGAGCAGTACTTC.

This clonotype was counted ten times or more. CDR3 residues: CATASSQDATNEKLFF. The CDR3 coding sequence is TGTGCCACAGCCTCCAGCCAGGATGCAACTAATGAAAAACTGTTTTTT. The chain employs TRBV10-3 and TRBJ1-4, with D unresolved. CDR3 length: 16 residues. V was cut by 10 bases and J by 0 bases, with 18 bases left in between. The germline CDR1 and CDR2 sequences are ENHRY and SYGVKD.

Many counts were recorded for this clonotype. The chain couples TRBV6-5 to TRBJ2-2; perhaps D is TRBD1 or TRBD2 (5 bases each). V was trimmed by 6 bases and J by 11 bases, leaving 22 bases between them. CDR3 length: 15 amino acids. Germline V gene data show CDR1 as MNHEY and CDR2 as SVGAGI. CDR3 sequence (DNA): TGTGCCAGCAGCGTCCGGGACCGGCGAGAAGTAGAGCTGTTTTTT. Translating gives CASSVRDRREVELFF.

The CDR3 loop reads CARGIYYSTDTQYF. The CDR3 region has the DNA TGTGCCAGAGGAATTTACTATAGCACAGATACGCAGTATTTT. The chain is built from TRBV12-3 or TRBV12-4 and TRBJ2-3, with D unresolved. Trimming stripped 9 bases from V and 0 bases from J, with 13 bases between. The CDR3 has 14 residues.

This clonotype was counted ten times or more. The CDR3 DNA sequence: TGTGCCAGCAGTTACTCAGGGGGGGAAGCTTTCTTT. It yields the protein CASSYSGGEAFF. The genes are TRBV6-6 and TRBJ1-1, with TRBD1 as a possible D gene (6 bases). The germline V gene has CDR1 MNHNY and CDR2 SVGAGI (reference sequence). The CDR3 length is 12 residues. The V end was cut by 0 bases, the J end by 8 bases, with 7 bases between.